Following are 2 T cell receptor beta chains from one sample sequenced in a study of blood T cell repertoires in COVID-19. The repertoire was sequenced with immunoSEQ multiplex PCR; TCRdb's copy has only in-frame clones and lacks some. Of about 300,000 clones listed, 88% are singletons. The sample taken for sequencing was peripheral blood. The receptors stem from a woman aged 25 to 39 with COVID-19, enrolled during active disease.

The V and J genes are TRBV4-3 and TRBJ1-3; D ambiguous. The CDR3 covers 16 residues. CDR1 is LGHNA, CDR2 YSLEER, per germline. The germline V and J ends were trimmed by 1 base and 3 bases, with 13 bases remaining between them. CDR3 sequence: CASSQVSTAGGNTIYF. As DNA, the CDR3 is TGCGCCAGCAGCCAAGTTTCTACGGCGGGTGGAAACACCATATATTTT.

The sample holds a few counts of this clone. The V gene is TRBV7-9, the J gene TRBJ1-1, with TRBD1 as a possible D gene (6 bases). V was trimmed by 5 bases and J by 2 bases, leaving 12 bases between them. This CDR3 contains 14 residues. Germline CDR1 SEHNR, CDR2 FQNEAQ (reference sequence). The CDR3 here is CASSPGTQNTEAFF. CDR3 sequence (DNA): TGTGCCAGCAGCCCCGGGACACAAAACACTGAAGCTTTCTTT. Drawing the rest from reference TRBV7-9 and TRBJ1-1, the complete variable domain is DTGVSQNPRHKITKRGQNVTFRCDPISEHNRLYWYRQTLGQGPEFLTYFQNEAQLEKSRLLSDRFSAERPKGSFSTLEIQRTEQGDSAMYLCASSPGTQNTEAFFGQGTRLTVV.